This TCR beta chain was sequenced during a study of blood T cell repertoires in COVID-19. Repertoires were generated with immunoSEQ multiplex PCR, while TCRdb's copy carries only in-frame clones and drops some. The sample gives roughly 120,000 clones, around 76% of which show up once; around 4% is in the top ten. This clone was recorded a few times. V shed 4 bases, J shed 0 bases, and the junction held 3 bases outside the gene matches. The CDR3 is 15 amino acids. Germline V gene data show CDR1 as MGHRA and CDR2 as YSYEKL. The specimen sequenced was peripheral blood. The V call is TRBV4-1, the J call TRBJ2-1, with TRBD1 matching 7 bases. The receptor's source is an elderly woman with acute or convalescent COVID-19. The CDR3 loop reads CASSLGQSSYNEQFF. The CDR3 DNA is TGCGCCAGCAGCCTGGGACAGAGCTCCTACAATGAGCAGTTCTTC.